This entry lists 8 T cell receptor beta chains sequenced from one sample in a study of CD8+ T cells in alopecia areata. Following RNA extraction, reverse transcription yielded cDNA that acted as the sequencing template. Some clones are missing from TCRdb's copy, which holds only in-frame ones; the method was immunoSEQ multiplex PCR. Recorded here are more than 90,000 clones, none singletons. Material: lesional skin. The receptors here all came from a C3H/HeJ mouse with alopecia areata. As its MHC haplotype, the strain has H2-k.

Comment on this clone: Gene names denote mouse genes. The read comes to an end 4 residues before the CDR3 does, leaving the germline J gene to fill in the end. The chain links TRBV1 to TRBJ1-4; TRBD1 matches at 8 bases. Germline values: CDR1 NSQYPW, CDR2 LRSPGD (reference sequence). V lost 4 bases, J lost 5 bases, and 3 bases stayed unmatched. This CDR3 is built from 14 residues. The covered CDR3 bases are TGCACCTGCAGTGAGGGGGACAGGAACGAA. Amino acid sequence: CTCSEGDRNE. The full CDR3 sequence reads CTCSEGDRNERLFF.

This clone was seen only a few times. Gene names and germline match the mouse. The CDR3 is cut off 4 residues early in the read; its end comes from the germline J gene. J is TRBJ1-4 and V is TRBV19; 8 bases fit TRBD1. Trimming removed 0 bases from V and 6 bases from J; junction bases left unmatched: 7. CDR1 and CDR2 (germline): FNHDT, SITEND (reference sequence). The CDR3 runs 16 residues. The CDR3 reads CASSIAPDRVDERLFF. The sequenced CDR3 bases are TGTGCCAGCAGTATAGCTCCGGACAGGGTAGACGAA.

Remarks on this clone: Mouse gene names and germline throughout. The read terminates 4 residues ahead of where the CDR3 ends, so the germline J gene completes it. The chain combines TRBV13-1 with TRBJ2-3; 10 bases map to TRBD1. The germline V gene has CDR1 NSHNY and CDR2 SYGAGN. This CDR3 region has 15 residues. The trim removed 3 bases at V and 2 bases at J, leaving 3 bases unmatched. The CDR3 bases that were read are TGTGCCAGCAGTGGACAGGGGGCCAATGCAGAA. It codes for CASSGQGANAE. The whole CDR3 is CASSGQGANAETLYF.

This clone was seen only a few times. Mouse names are used for the genes. The CDR3: CASSDGGGSETLYF. Partial CDR3 DNA: TGTGCCAGCAGTGACGGGGGGGGCTCAGAA. The chain carries TRBV13-1 and TRBJ2-3; 8 nucleotides align to TRBD2. With the read ending 4 residues before the CDR3 end, the germline J gene is used to fill in that end. CDR1 and CDR2 from the germline V gene are NSHNY and SYGAGN. Unmatched junction bases numbered 3, after V lost 2 bases and J lost 4 bases. This CDR3 is 14 amino acids long.

This clone was counted only a few times. Any gene name here is a mouse gene name. The read ends 4 residues early relative to the CDR3; the germline J gene fills the gap. This chain links TRBV13-3 with TRBJ2-5, with 7 bases lining up with TRBD1. Germline V gene data show CDR1 as NNHDY and CDR2 as SYVADS. J lost 1 base, V lost 4 bases, and 6 bases had no gene match. The CDR3 totals 15 residues. The CDR3 here is CASSLQGEDQDTQYF. CDR3 bases read: TGTGCCAGCAGTCTTCAGGGGGAGGACCAAGAC.

In regard to this clone: The gene names given are mouse names. Here the CDR3 reads CTCSGRDKTPNQDTQYF. CDR3 DNA, as far as it was read: TGCACCTGCAGTGGACGGGACAAAACCCCTAACCAAGAC. This chain joins TRBV1 and TRBJ2-5, with D maybe TRBD1 (6 bases). Sequencing ends 4 residues short of the CDR3 end; the germline J gene provides the rest. The V gene's germline CDR1 is NSQYPW and CDR2 LRSPGD (reference sequence). CDR3 length equals 17 residues. V was pared by 4 bases and J by 0 bases, with 17 bases between.

Worth noting for this clone: Gene names and germline match the mouse. Here the CDR3 reads CASSVTGGKNTGQLYF. CDR3 DNA (partial): TGTGCCAGCAGCGTGACTGGGGGGAAAAACACCGGG. The chain joins TRBV13-3 to TRBJ2-2, with 10 bases aligning to TRBD2. The read is 4 residues too short to cover the CDR3 end, so that end is filled in from the germline J gene. Germline values: CDR1 NNHDY, CDR2 SYVADS. After removal of 5 bases from V and 1 base from J, the junction contained 5 bases not matched to a gene. This CDR3 region has 16 residues.

Turning to this clone: Gene names refer to mouse genes. The CDR3 end falls 4 residues outside the read, so it is completed with the germline J gene. The gene calls are TRBV16 and TRBJ2-3; D perhaps matches TRBD2 (6 bases). Germline assignment: CDR1 SGHSA and CDR2 FRNQAP. This CDR3 is built from 16 residues. Trimming stripped 0 bases from V and 0 bases from J, with 10 bases between. Partial CDR3 DNA: TGTGCAAGCAGCTTAGACTGGGGAACTAGTGCAGAA. This codes for CASSLDWGTSAE. The whole CDR3 protein is CASSLDWGTSAETLYF.